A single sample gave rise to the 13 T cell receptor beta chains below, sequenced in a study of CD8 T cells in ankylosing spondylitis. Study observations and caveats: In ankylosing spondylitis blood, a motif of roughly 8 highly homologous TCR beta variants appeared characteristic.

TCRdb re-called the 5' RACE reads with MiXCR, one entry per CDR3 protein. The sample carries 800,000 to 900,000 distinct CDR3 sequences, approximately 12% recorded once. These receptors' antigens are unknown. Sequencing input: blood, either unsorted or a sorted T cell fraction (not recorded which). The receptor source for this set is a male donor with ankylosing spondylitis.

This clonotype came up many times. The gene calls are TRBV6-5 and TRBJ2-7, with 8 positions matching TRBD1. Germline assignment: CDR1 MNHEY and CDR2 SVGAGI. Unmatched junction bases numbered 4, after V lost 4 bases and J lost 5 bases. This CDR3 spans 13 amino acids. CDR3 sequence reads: CASSSWTGNEQYF. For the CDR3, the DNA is TGTGCCAGCAGTTCTTGGACAGGGAACGAGCAGTACTTC.

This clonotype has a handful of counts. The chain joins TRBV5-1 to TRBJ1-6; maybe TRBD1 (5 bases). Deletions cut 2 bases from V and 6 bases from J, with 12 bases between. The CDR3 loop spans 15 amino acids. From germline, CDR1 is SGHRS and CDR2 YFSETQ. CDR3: CASSFNQRGNSPLHF. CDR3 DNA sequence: TGCGCCAGCAGCTTTAACCAAAGGGGTAATTCACCCCTCCACTTT. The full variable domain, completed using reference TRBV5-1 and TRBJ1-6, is KAGVTQTPRYLIKTRGQQVTLSCSPISGHRSVSWYQQTPGQGLQFLFEYFSETQRNKGNFPGRFSGRQFSNSRSEMNVSTLELGDSALYLCASSFNQRGNSPLHFGNGTRLTVT.

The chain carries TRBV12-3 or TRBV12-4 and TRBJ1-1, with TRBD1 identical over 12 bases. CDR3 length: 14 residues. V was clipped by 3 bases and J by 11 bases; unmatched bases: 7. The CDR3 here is CASSFRDRGRWAFF. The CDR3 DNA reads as TGTGCCAGCAGTTTCCGGGACAGGGGGCGCTGGGCTTTCTTT.

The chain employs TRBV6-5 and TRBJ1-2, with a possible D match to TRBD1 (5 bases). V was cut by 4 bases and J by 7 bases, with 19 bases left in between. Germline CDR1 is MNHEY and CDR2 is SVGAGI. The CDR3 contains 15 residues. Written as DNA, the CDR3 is TGTGCCAGCAGTTTCGGGGGGGTCCTCAAGGCTGGCTACACCTTC. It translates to CASSFGGVLKAGYTF.

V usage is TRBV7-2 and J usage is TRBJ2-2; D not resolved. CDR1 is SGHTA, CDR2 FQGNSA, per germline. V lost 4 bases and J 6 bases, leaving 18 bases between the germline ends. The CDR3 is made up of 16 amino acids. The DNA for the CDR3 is TGTGCCAGCAGCTACGATCCCCCGCGATTGGCCGGGGAGCTGTTTTTT. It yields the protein CASSYDPPRLAGELFF.

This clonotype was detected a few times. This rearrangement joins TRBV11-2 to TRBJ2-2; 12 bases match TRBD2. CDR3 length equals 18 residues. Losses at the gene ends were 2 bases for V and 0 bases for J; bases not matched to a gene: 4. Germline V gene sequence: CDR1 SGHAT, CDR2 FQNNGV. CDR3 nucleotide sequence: TGTGCCAGCAGCTTAAAACTAGCGGGAGGCGCGAACACCGGGGAGCTGTTTTTT. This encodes CASSLKLAGGANTGELFF.

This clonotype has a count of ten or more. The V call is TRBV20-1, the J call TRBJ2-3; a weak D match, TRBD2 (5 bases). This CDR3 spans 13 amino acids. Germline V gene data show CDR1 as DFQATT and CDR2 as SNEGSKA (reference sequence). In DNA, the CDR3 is TGCAGCGTTATGGAGGCTGCCACAGATACGCAGTATTTT. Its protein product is CSVMEAATDTQYF.

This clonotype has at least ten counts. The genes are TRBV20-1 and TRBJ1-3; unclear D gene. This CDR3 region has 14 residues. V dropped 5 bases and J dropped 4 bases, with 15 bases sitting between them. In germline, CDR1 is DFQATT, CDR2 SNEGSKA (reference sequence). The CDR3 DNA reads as TGCAGTGCTGGATGGGCAGCCGGGGGAAACACCATATATTTT. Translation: CSAGWAAGGNTIYF.

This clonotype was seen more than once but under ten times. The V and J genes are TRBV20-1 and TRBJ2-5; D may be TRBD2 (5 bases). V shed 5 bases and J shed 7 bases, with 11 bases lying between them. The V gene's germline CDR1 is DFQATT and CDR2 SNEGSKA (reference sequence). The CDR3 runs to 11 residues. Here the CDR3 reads CSAPSGSTQYF. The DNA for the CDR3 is TGCAGTGCTCCAAGCGGCTCGACCCAGTACTTC.

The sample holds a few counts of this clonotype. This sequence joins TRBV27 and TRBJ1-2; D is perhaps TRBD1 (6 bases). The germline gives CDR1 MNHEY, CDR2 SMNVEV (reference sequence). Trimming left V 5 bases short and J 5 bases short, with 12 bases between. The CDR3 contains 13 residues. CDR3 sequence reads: CASSNPRGYGYTF. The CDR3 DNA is TGTGCCAGCAGTAACCCCAGGGGTTATGGCTACACCTTC.

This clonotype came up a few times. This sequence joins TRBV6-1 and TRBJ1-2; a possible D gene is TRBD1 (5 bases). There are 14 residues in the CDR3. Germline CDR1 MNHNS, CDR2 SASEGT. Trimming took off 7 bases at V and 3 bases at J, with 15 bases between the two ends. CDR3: CASKIIGGDYGYTF. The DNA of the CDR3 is TGTGCCAGCAAGATTATTGGGGGAGACTATGGCTACACCTTC.

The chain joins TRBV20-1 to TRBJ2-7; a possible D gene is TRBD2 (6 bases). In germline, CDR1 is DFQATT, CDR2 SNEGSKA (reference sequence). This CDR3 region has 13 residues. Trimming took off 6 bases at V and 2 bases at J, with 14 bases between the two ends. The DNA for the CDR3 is TGCAGTGCCGGGACGGGAGAACCCTACGAGCAGTACTTC. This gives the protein CSAGTGEPYEQYF.

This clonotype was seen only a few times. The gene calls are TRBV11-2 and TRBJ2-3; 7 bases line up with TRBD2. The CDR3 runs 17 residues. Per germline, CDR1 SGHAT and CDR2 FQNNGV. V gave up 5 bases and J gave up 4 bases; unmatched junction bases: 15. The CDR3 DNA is TGTGCCAGCAGCCGGGGGAGGGGTTATAACAGCGCAGATACGCAGTATTTT. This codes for CASSRGRGYNSADTQYF.